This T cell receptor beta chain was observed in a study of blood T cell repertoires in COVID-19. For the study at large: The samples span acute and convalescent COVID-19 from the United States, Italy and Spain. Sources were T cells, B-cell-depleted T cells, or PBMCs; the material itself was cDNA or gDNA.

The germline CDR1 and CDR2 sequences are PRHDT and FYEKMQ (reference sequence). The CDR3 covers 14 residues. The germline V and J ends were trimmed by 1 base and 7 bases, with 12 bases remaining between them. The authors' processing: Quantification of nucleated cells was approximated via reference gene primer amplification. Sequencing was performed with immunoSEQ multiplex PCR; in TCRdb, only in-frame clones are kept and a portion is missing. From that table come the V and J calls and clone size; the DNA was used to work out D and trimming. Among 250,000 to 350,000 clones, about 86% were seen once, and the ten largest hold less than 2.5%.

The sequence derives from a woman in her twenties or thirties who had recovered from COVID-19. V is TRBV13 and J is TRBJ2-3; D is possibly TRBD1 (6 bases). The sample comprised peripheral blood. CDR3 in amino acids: CASSLEQGVNTQYF. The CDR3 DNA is TGTGCCAGCAGCTTAGAACAGGGTGTGAATACGCAGTATTTT.